The 18 T cell receptor beta chains reported below all come from one sample, sequenced in a study of regulatory T cells in long-lasting Graves disease. Time point described: newly diagnosed GD, antithyroid drugs for less than 3 months. PBMC RNA served as the TCR library source. According to the study, TCR beta libraries were built with iRepertoire HTBI primers and CDR3-region Arm-PCR. TCRdb passed the multiplex PCR reads through MiXCR, listing each CDR3 protein once. This table holds under 450,000 distinct CDR3 sequences, 15% to 20% found once. Another study also made use of these data, one on T cells in Graves' hyperthyroidism and ophthalmopathy.

The sample consisted of peripheral blood mononuclear cells (PBMCs), taken at new diagnosis, from a patient treated with antithyroid drugs. Receptors originate from a woman in her late teens or twenties with Graves disease.

This clonotype has just a few counts. The V call is TRBV2, the J call TRBJ2-3; 7 bases match TRBD2. V trimming: 5 bases; J trimming: 1 base; junction bases outside the gene matches: 12. This CDR3 spans 17 amino acids. CDR1 and CDR2 (germline): SNHLY, FYNNEI. CDR3 residues: CASSLSGTTSRTDTQYF. Here the CDR3 DNA reads TGTGCCAGCAGTTTGTCCGGGACTACATCGCGCACAGATACGCAGTATTTT.

In this sample, this clonotype turned up many times. This sequence joins TRBV9 and TRBJ2-3; D may be TRBD2 (5 bases). The CDR3 spans 16 residues. Germline CDR1 reads SGDLS; CDR2 reads YYNGEE. The ends were cut back, 5 bases at V and 1 base at J, with 17 bases in the middle. In nucleotides, the CDR3 is TGTGCCAGCAGTGCCACTTCGAGCGGACGCACAGATACGCAGTATTTT. It yields the protein CASSATSSGRTDTQYF.

This clonotype came up a few times. The chain joins TRBV27 to TRBJ1-6, with TRBD1 matching over 9 bases. Trimming took 6 bases from V and 6 from J; bases not matched to a gene: 18. CDR1 and CDR2 (germline): MNHEY, SMNVEV (reference sequence). This CDR3 comprises 19 residues. The CDR3 region has the DNA TGTGCCAGCAGCCCGACAGGGGGAAAGGAAAGGCTTGCTAATTCACCCCTCCACTTT. As protein: CASSPTGGKERLANSPLHF.

A word on this clonotype: Sequence at one end of the junction differs from germline and may be a read error. The rearrangement uses TRBV5-1 and TRBJ2-7, with 9 bases that match TRBD1. This CDR3 spans 13 amino acids. Germline V gene sequence: CDR1 SGHRS, CDR2 YFSETQ. The CDR3 DNA sequence: TGCGCCAGCACCCCGGGACAGGGCTACGAGCGGTACTTC. Translation gives CASTPGQGYERYF.

In its sample, this clonotype was seen many times. This chain uses TRBV12-3 or TRBV12-4 with TRBJ2-1; 13 nucleotides agree with TRBD2. V trimming: 9 bases; J trimming: 8 bases; junction bases outside the gene matches: 4. The CDR3 extends over 13 amino acids. The CDR3 DNA follows: TGTGCCAGTCCGGGACTAGCGGGGTATGAGCAGTTCTTC. This sequence encodes CASPGLAGYEQFF.

At least ten counts were recorded for this clonotype. This CDR3 reads CASSPPGQGTRYGYTF. Here the CDR3 DNA reads TGTGCCAGCTCACCTCCGGGACAGGGGACTCGCTATGGCTACACCTTC. This chain joins TRBV18 and TRBJ1-2; 10 positions match TRBD1. CDR3 length equals 16 residues. CDR1 KGHSH and CDR2 LQKENI come from the germline V gene. V lost 3 bases, J lost 4 bases, and 8 bases stayed unmatched. The variable domain in full, with the rest retrieved from reference TRBV18 and TRBJ1-2, is NAGVMQNPRHLVRRRGQEARLRCSPMKGHSHVYWYRQLPEEGLKFMVYLQKENIIDESGMPKERFSAEFPKEGPSILRIQQVVRGDSAAYFCASSPPGQGTRYGYTFGSGTRLTVV.

This clonotype has a count of ten or more. V usage is TRBV6-1 and J usage is TRBJ2-1, with D possibly called TRBD1 or TRBD2 (6 bases each). The germline CDR1 and CDR2 sequences are MNHNS and SASEGT. V was shortened by 3 bases and J by 2 bases, with 11 bases between the two germline ends. The CDR3 is made up of 15 amino acids. The CDR3 is CASSEEEGAYNEQFF. The CDR3 DNA follows: TGTGCCAGCAGTGAGGAGGAGGGGGCCTACAATGAGCAGTTCTTC.

The table lists this clonotype with many counts. The chain carries TRBV5-1 and TRBJ2-5, with a possible D match to TRBD1 (6 bases). Between the trimmed V and J ends, which lost 3 bases and 1 base, there was a span of 10 bases. This CDR3 has 14 residues. Germline CDR1 SGHRS, CDR2 YFSETQ. The chain's CDR3 is CASSSGQSQETQYF. The CDR3 DNA sequence: TGCGCCAGCAGCTCCGGACAGTCCCAAGAGACCCAGTACTTC.

This clonotype was picked up many times. This rearrangement joins TRBV10-2 to TRBJ2-1; maybe TRBD2 (7 bases). This CDR3 spans 15 amino acids. CDR1 WSHSY and CDR2 SAAADI come from the germline V gene. The V and J ends lost 4 bases and 4 bases respectively, with 14 bases between them. As DNA, the CDR3 is TGCGCCAGCAGTGTGGGGGCTAGCGGTTACAATGAGCAGTTCTTC. This codes for CASSVGASGYNEQFF.

This clonotype has at least ten counts. This sequence joins TRBV3-1 and TRBJ2-1; 15 bases agree with TRBD2. The CDR3 spans 19 residues. The germline gives CDR1 LGHDT, CDR2 YNNKEL (reference sequence). The junction had 8 bases not matched to a gene; V was cut back by 4 bases and J by 1 base. This chain's CDR3 is CASSPLGTSGRRSYNEQFF. The CDR3 DNA reads as TGTGCCAGCAGCCCCCTAGGGACTAGCGGGAGGCGGTCCTACAATGAGCAGTTCTTC.

This sequence joins TRBV6-2 or TRBV6-3 and TRBJ2-5; either TRBD1 or TRBD2 may fit D (5 bases each). From germline, CDR1 is MNHEY and CDR2 SVGEGT. The CDR3 loop spans 14 amino acids. Trimming pared 7 bases from V and 4 bases from J, leaving 16 bases between. Here the CDR3 DNA reads TGTGCCAGCACCCAACTCGGGGCGGCAGAGACCCAGTACTTC. This codes for CASTQLGAAETQYF.

This clonotype was found many times. The chain carries TRBV2 and TRBJ2-1; D tentatively fits TRBD1 or TRBD2 (6 bases each). Trimming pared 7 bases from V and 5 bases from J, leaving 15 bases between. CDR1 and CDR2 (germline): SNHLY, FYNNEI. The CDR3 is 14 amino acids. The CDR3 spells CASTERGGNNEQFF. CDR3 bases: TGTGCCAGCACCGAAAGAGGGGGGAACAATGAGCAGTTCTTC.

This clonotype was seen many times. The V call is TRBV5-5, the J call TRBJ2-5, with 9 bases aligning to TRBD1. Trimming removed 0 bases from V and 5 bases from J; junction bases left unmatched: 8. The CDR3 spans 16 residues. From germline, CDR1 is SGHKS and CDR2 YYEKEE (reference sequence). Written as DNA, the CDR3 is TGTGCCAGCAGCTTGGTAGGACAGGGGCTCGGGGAGACCCAGTACTTC. It specifies CASSLVGQGLGETQYF.

V is TRBV28 and J is TRBJ2-7; TRBD1 or TRBD2 may be the D gene (7 bases each). The CDR3 is 18 residues long. The germline CDR1 and CDR2 sequences are MDHEN and SYDVKM. V was trimmed by 7 bases and J by 0 bases, leaving 25 bases between them. CDR3 amino acids: CASTRGGRGLPSSYEQYF. The CDR3 DNA reads TGTGCCAGCACCAGGGGGGGGAGGGGGCTACCGAGCTCCTACGAGCAGTACTTC.

This clonotype was observed at least ten times. Here the CDR3 reads CASSRDGSNTGELFF. In nucleotides, the CDR3 is TGTGCCAGCAGTCGGGACGGTTCGAACACCGGGGAGCTGTTTTTT. The genes are TRBV11-2 and TRBJ2-2, with D perhaps TRBD1 or TRBD2 (5 bases each). Trimming removed 6 bases from V and 0 bases from J, with 11 bases in between. Germline loops: CDR1 SGHAT, CDR2 FQNNGV. The CDR3 contains 15 residues. The full variable domain, completed using reference TRBV11-2 and TRBJ2-2, is EAGVAQSPRYKIIEKRQSVAFWCNPISGHATLYWYQQILGQGPKLLIQFQNNGVVDDSQLPKDRFSAERLKGVDSTLKIQPAKLEDSAVYLCASSRDGSNTGELFFGEGSRLTVL.

Notes on this clonotype: This clone may be a read error of a much larger clone one base away. The CDR3 DNA sequence: TGTGCCATCAGTGAAGGAGGCAGGGGATTTGGGGAGGCCCAGTACTTC. Its protein is CAISEGGRGFGEAQYF. V usage is TRBV10-3 and J usage is TRBJ2-5; D possibly uses TRBD1 or TRBD2 (6 bases each). The V end was cut by 3 bases, the J end by 9 bases, with 23 bases between. Per the germline V gene, CDR1 is ENHRY and CDR2 is SYGVKD. CDR3 length: 16 amino acids.

At least ten counts were recorded for this clonotype. The CDR3 DNA sequence: TGTGCCAGCAGCTTAGGGGACAGGACCTACGAGCAGTACTTC. This encodes CASSLGDRTYEQYF. The chain has TRBV7-6 and TRBJ2-7; 8 bases line up with TRBD1. Germline V gives CDR1 SGHVS, CDR2 FNYEAQ. Losses at the gene ends were 1 base for V and 2 bases for J; bases not matched to a gene: 1. This CDR3 has 14 amino acids.

This clonotype was found many times. The chain is built from TRBV7-3 and TRBJ2-1; a weak D match, TRBD1 (6 bases). Per germline, CDR1 SGHTA and CDR2 FQGTGA. The V end lost 5 bases, the J end lost 10 bases, and 15 bases lay between the germline ends. The CDR3 covers 13 residues. The CDR3 here is CASSTLTGNEQFF. The CDR3 DNA sequence: TGTGCCAGCAGCACCCTAACAGGGAACGAGCAGTTCTTC.